A selection of T cell receptor beta chains follows, all from one sample in a study of PD-L1 blockade in urothelial cancer. Here immunoSEQ multiplex PCR was the method, and the copy in TCRdb shows in-frame clones only, minus some. The sample records about 50,000 clones, about 88% being singletons. The specimen was PBMCs, collected around atezolizumab (anti-PD-L1) treatment. The receptors derive from a man between 65 and 80 years old with urothelial cancer. Both conserved end residues are part of each CDR3. The order of the fields is J gene, D gene, clone size, V gene, CDR3 DNA, CDR3 protein. A D gene is named only where the DNA matches it firmly. Expanded clones get a size class; other rows say once, few or many, or leave the size out.

J gene: TRBJ2-7; D gene: -; clone size: -; V gene: TRBV11-1; CDR3 DNA: TGTGCCAGCAGCTTCCGCAGACAGACCCCCTACGAGCAGTACTTC; CDR3 protein: CASSFRRQTPYEQYF
J gene: TRBJ1-2; D gene: -; clone size: -; V gene: TRBV10-2; CDR3 DNA: TGCGCCAGCAGGCTGGGAGGTGTTAACTATGGCTACACCTTC; CDR3 protein: CASRLGGVNYGYTF
J gene: TRBJ1-1; D gene: -; clone size: -; V gene: TRBV5-6; CDR3 DNA: TGTGCCAGCAGCTTGGCCGGTGGTTTGGAGGCTTTCTTT; CDR3 protein: CASSLAGGLEAFF
J gene: TRBJ2-1; D gene: TRBD2; clone size: once; V gene: TRBV18; CDR3 DNA: TGTGCCAGCTCACCAGATCCTAGCGGGATTGATGAGCAGTTCTTC; CDR3 protein: CASSPDPSGIDEQFF
J gene: TRBJ2-3; D gene: TRBD1; clone size: -; V gene: TRBV6-5; CDR3 DNA: TGTGCCAGCAGTCGGGACAGGGACGGAGATACGCAGTATTTT; CDR3 protein: CASSRDRDGDTQYF
J gene: TRBJ1-5; D gene: TRBD1; clone size: -; V gene: TRBV19; CDR3 DNA: TGTGCCAGTAGCCGACAGGACAGGGCTAAGATTCAGCCCCAGCATTTT; CDR3 protein: CASSRQDRAKIQPQHF
J gene: TRBJ1-1; D gene: -; clone size: many; V gene: TRBV30; CDR3 DNA: TGTGCCTGGTCCTTGACAGCTGAAGCTTTCTTT; CDR3 protein: CAWSLTAEAFF
J gene: TRBJ1-2; D gene: -; clone size: -; V gene: TRBV18; CDR3 DNA: TGTGCCAGCTCACCAGCCAGAAGTATGGTAGGCTACACCTTC; CDR3 protein: CASSPARSMVGYTF
J gene: TRBJ2-7; D gene: TRBD2; clone size: -; V gene: TRBV5-4; CDR3 DNA: TGTGCCAGCAGCCGGACGGGGGGGAGCTACGAGCAGTACTTC; CDR3 protein: CASSRTGGSYEQYF
J gene: TRBJ2-2; D gene: TRBD1; clone size: -; V gene: TRBV5-1; CDR3 DNA: TGCGCCAGCAGCTCGGGACAGTTCGCGAACACCGGGGAGCTGTTTTTT; CDR3 protein: CASSSGQFANTGELFF
J gene: TRBJ2-2; D gene: -; clone size: -; V gene: TRBV5-1; CDR3 DNA: TGCGCCAGCAGCTTGGCCGGGGACACCGGGGAGCTGTTTTTT; CDR3 protein: CASSLAGDTGELFF
J gene: TRBJ1-1; D gene: TRBD1; clone size: -; V gene: TRBV18; CDR3 DNA: TGTGCCAGCTCACCCAGACAGGGGAACACTGAAGCTTTCTTT; CDR3 protein: CASSPRQGNTEAFF
J gene: TRBJ1-2; D gene: TRBD1; clone size: -; V gene: TRBV6-1; CDR3 DNA: TGTGCCAGCAGGGCCGGGACAGGGTATGGCTACACCTTC; CDR3 protein: CASRAGTGYGYTF
J gene: TRBJ1-2; D gene: -; clone size: -; V gene: TRBV5-4; CDR3 DNA: TGTGCCAGCAGCTTGTACAGGGAAGAGCTAGATGGCTACACCTTC; CDR3 protein: CASSLYREELDGYTF
J gene: TRBJ1-2; D gene: TRBD1; clone size: -; V gene: TRBV5-1; CDR3 DNA: TGCGCCAGCAGCTATGGACAGGGGGCTGGCTATGGCTACACCTTC; CDR3 protein: CASSYGQGAGYGYTF
J gene: TRBJ1-5; D gene: -; clone size: -; V gene: TRBV19; CDR3 DNA: TGTGCCAGTAGTTCTCGGGTGGGAGGTGGGGGCAATCAGCCCCAGCATTTT; CDR3 protein: CASSSRVGGGGNQPQHF
J gene: TRBJ1-2; D gene: TRBD1; clone size: -; V gene: TRBV10-3; CDR3 DNA: TGTGCCATCAGCGGGGACAGCTCGGGAGGCTACACCTTC; CDR3 protein: CAISGDSSGGYTF
J gene: TRBJ1-1; D gene: TRBD1; clone size: -; V gene: TRBV10-3; CDR3 DNA: TGTGCCATCAGTGGCGGGCGGGGGGACAGGGAGAACACTGAAGCTTTCTTT; CDR3 protein: CAISGGRGDRENTEAFF
J gene: TRBJ2-7; D gene: -; clone size: -; V gene: TRBV28; CDR3 DNA: TGTGCCAGCAGTCGAGGGACCTACGAGCAGTACTTC; CDR3 protein: CASSRGTYEQYF
J gene: TRBJ1-3; D gene: -; clone size: -; V gene: TRBV7-2; CDR3 DNA: TGTGCCAGCAGCTTAGACGAGGGCCGGGGCTCTGGAAACACCATATATTTT; CDR3 protein: CASSLDEGRGSGNTIYF
J gene: TRBJ1-5; D gene: -; clone size: -; V gene: TRBV5-4; CDR3 DNA: TGTGCCAGCAGCTTGGACGGGTTGGATAATCAGCCCCAGCATTTT; CDR3 protein: CASSLDGLDNQPQHF
J gene: TRBJ1-2; D gene: TRBD1; clone size: -; V gene: TRBV7-9; CDR3 DNA: TGTGCCAGCAGCTTAGACTTGACAGGGGACAACTCCATCCATGGCTACACCTTC; CDR3 protein: CASSLDLTGDNSIHGYTF
J gene: TRBJ2-7; D gene: TRBD1; clone size: -; V gene: TRBV6-5; CDR3 DNA: TGTGCCAGCAGTCGCCGGGACAGGGGGGTCGAGCAGTACTTC; CDR3 protein: CASSRRDRGVEQYF
J gene: TRBJ2-1; D gene: -; clone size: -; V gene: TRBV7-2; CDR3 DNA: TGTGCCAGCAGCCTCCGGGTAGGACAGGGAGGGGACAATGAGCAGTTCTTC; CDR3 protein: CASSLRVGQGGDNEQFF
J gene: TRBJ2-7; D gene: TRBD1; clone size: -; V gene: TRBV7-3; CDR3 DNA: TGTGCCAGCAGCGGGACAGCGGACTACGAGCAGTACTTC; CDR3 protein: CASSGTADYEQYF
J gene: TRBJ2-1; D gene: -; clone size: once; V gene: TRBV5-6; CDR3 DNA: TGTGCCAGCAGCTTGGCGGGAGTAAGTGAGCAGTTCTTC; CDR3 protein: CASSLAGVSEQFF
J gene: TRBJ1-1; D gene: -; clone size: -; V gene: TRBV19; CDR3 DNA: TGTGCCAGTAGTGAGCTGAACACTGAAGCTTTCTTT; CDR3 protein: CASSELNTEAFF
J gene: TRBJ1-1; D gene: TRBD1; clone size: -; V gene: TRBV4-1; CDR3 DNA: TGCGCCAGCAGCCGTAGACAGGGTGCTGAAGCTTTCTTT; CDR3 protein: CASSRRQGAEAFF
J gene: TRBJ1-4; D gene: -; clone size: -; V gene: TRBV4-3; CDR3 DNA: TGCGCCAGCAGCCCCCGGGGTGAAAAACTGTTTTTT; CDR3 protein: CASSPRGEKLFF
J gene: TRBJ2-7; D gene: -; clone size: -; V gene: TRBV4-1; CDR3 DNA: TGCGCCAGCAGCCTCTCCTGGCAGGGGAACTACGAGCAGTACTTC; CDR3 protein: CASSLSWQGNYEQYF
J gene: TRBJ1-1; D gene: -; clone size: -; V gene: TRBV20-1; CDR3 DNA: TGCAGTGCCACAAGTAACACTGAAGCTTTCTTT; CDR3 protein: CSATSNTEAFF
J gene: TRBJ2-2; D gene: -; clone size: -; V gene: TRBV1; CDR3 DNA: TGCACCAGCAGTCAAGACCGGCGGGGGGGCCCGGGGACCGGGGAGCTGTTTTTT; CDR3 protein: CTSSQDRRGGPGTGELFF